This section outlines one TCR beta chain sequence together with its context. Its antigen is still unknown. The germline gives CDR1 LGHNA, CDR2 YNFKEQ. The junction had 7 bases not matched to a gene; V was cut back by 1 base and J by 2 bases. There are 16 residues in the CDR3. The data were taken from a study of beta chain features in type 1 diabetes. Study results and caveats: VDJ junctions in type 1 diabetes patients carried more deletions and fewer insertions. It was among patients, rather than healthy donors, that naive, central memory and Treg TCRB repertoires appeared more similar.

Investigators reverse transcribed all isolated RNA, so they sequenced expressed TCRB transcripts. Produced via immunoSEQ multiplex PCR; TCRdb's table is partial and in-frame only. The sample shows some 400,000 clones, more than 12% of them seen only once. The clonotype originates from a woman under 30 in good health. The specimen sequenced was naive CD4+ T cells from blood. The J gene is TRBJ2-5, the V gene TRBV4-2, with TRBD2 matching 7 bases. The CDR3 is CASSQALAGGQETQYF. In DNA, the CDR3 is TGTGCCAGCAGCCAAGCCTTAGCGGGCGGACAAGAGACCCAGTACTTC.